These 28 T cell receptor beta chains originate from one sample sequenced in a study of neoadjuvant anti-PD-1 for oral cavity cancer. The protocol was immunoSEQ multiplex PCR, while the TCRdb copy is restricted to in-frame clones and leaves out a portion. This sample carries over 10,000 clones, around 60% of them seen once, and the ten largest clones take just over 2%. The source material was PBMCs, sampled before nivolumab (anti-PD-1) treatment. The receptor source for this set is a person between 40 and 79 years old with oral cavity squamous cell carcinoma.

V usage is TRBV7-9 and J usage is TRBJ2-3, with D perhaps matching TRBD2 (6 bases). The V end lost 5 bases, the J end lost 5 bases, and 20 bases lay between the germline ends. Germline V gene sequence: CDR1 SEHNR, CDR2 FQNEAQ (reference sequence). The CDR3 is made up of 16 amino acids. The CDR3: CASSLPGRGEQDTQYF. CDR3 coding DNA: TGTGCCAGCAGCCTCCCGGGGCGGGGCGAGCAAGATACGCAGTATTTT.

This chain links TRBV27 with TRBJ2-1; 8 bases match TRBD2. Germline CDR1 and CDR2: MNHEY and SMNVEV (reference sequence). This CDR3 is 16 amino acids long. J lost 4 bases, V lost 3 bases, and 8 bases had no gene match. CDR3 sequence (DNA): TGTGCCAGCAGTTTGGCGGGACTAGTTACATACAATGAGCAGTTCTTC. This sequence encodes CASSLAGLVTYNEQFF.

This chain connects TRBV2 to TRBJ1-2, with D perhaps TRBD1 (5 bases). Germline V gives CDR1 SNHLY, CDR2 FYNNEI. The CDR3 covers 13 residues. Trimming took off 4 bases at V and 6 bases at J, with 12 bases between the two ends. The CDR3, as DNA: TGTGCCAGCAGTGTTTCGACAGCGGATGGCTACACCTTC. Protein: CASSVSTADGYTF.

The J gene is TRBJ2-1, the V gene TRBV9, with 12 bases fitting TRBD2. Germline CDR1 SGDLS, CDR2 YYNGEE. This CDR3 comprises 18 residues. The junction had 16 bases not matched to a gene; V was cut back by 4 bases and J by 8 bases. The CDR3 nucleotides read TGTGCCAGCAGCCTCCTTTCGACTAGCGGGAGTCCCCAGGATGAGCAGTTCTTC. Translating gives CASSLLSTSGSPQDEQFF.

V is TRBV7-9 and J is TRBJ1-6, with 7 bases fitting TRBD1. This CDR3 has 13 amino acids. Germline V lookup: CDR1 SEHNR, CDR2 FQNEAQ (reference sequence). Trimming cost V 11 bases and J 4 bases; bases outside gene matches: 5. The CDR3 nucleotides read TGTGCCGGGGAGGGGGCGTATAATTCACCCCTCCACTTT. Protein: CAGEGAYNSPLHF.

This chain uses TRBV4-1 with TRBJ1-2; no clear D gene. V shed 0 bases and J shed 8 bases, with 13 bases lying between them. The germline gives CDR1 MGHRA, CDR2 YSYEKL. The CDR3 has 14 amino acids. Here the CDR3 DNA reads TGCGCCAGCAGCCAAGAAAGGACGGGAGGGGGCTACACCTTC. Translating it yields CASSQERTGGGYTF.

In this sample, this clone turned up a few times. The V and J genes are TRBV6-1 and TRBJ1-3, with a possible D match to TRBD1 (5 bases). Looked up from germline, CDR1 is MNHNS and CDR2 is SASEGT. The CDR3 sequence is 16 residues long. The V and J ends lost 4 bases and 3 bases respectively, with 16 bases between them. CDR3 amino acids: CASSASQGGGGNTIYF. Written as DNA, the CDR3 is TGTGCCAGCAGTGCAAGTCAGGGTGGAGGTGGAAACACCATATATTTT.

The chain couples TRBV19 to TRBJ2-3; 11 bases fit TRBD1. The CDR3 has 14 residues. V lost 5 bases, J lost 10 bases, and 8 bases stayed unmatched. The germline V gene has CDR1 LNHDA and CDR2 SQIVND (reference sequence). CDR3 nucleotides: TGTGCCAGTAGTCCGGGACAGGGGGTCTCGGCGCAGTATTTT. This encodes CASSPGQGVSAQYF.

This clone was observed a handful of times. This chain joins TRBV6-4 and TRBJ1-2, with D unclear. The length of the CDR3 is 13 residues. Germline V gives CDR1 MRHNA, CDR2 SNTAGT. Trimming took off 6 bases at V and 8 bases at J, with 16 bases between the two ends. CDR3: CASSPRFGEGYTF. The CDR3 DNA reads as TGTGCCAGCAGCCCCCGGTTCGGGGAGGGCTACACCTTC.

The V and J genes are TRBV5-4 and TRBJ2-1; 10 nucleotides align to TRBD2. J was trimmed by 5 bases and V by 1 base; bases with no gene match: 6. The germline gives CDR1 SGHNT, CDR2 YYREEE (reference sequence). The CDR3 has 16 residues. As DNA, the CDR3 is TGTGCCAGCAGCTTGAGGGGCCTAGCGGGAGACAATGAGCAGTTCTTC. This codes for CASSLRGLAGDNEQFF.

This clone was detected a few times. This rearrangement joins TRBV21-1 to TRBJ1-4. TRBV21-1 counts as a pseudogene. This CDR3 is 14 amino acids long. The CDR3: CASINRRPNEKLFF. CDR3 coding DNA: TGTGCCAGCATCAACCGGCGGCCTAATGAAAAACTGTTTTTT.

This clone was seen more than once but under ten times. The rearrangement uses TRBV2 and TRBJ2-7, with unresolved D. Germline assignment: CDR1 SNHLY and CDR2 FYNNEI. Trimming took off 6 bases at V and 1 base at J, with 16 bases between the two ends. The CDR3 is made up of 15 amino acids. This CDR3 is CASSPGNQKSYEQYF. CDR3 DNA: TGTGCCAGCAGCCCTGGAAATCAGAAGTCCTACGAGCAGTACTTC.

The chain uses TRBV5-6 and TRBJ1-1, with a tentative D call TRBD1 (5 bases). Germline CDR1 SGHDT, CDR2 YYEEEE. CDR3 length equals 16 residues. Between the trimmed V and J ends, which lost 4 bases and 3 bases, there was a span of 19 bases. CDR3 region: CASSPPRRGPDTEAFF. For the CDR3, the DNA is TGTGCCAGCAGCCCCCCGCGGCGGGGCCCGGACACTGAAGCTTTCTTT.

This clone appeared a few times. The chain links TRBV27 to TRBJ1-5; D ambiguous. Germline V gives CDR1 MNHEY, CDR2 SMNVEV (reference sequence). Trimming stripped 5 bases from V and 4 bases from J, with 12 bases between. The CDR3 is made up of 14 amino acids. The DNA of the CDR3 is TGTGCCAGCAGTCTCGACCGGATTAATCAGCCCCAGCATTTT. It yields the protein CASSLDRINQPQHF.

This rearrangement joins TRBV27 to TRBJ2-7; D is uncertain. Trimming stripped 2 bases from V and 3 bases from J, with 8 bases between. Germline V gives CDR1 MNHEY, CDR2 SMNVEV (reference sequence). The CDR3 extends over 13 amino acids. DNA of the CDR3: TGTGCCAGCAGTTTAAGATGGGACTACGAGCAGTACTTC. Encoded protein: CASSLRWDYEQYF.

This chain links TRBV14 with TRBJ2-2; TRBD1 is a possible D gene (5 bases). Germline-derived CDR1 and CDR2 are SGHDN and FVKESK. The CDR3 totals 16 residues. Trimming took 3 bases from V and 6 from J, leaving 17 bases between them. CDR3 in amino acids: CASSHKLPSGSGELFF. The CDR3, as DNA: TGTGCCAGCAGCCACAAGCTCCCCTCAGGGTCCGGGGAGCTGTTTTTT.

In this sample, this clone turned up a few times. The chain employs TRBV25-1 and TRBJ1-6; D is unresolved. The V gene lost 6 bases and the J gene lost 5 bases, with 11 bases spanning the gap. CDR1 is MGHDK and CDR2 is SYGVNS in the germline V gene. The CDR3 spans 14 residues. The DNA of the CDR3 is TGTGCCAGCAGGAACACCTGGGATAATTCACCCCTCCACTTT. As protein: CASRNTWDNSPLHF. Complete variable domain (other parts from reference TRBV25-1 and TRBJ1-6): EADIYQTPRYLVIGTGKKITLECSQTMGHDKMYWYQQDPGMELHLIHYSYGVNSTEKGDLSSESTVSRIRTEHFPLTLESARPSHTSQYLCASRNTWDNSPLHFGNGTRLTVT.

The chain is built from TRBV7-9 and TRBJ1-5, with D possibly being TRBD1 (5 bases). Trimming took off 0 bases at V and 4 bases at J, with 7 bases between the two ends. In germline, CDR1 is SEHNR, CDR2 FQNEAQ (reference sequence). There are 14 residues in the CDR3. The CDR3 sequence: CASSLASGNQPQHF. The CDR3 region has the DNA TGTGCCAGCAGCTTAGCTTCAGGGAATCAGCCCCAGCATTTT.

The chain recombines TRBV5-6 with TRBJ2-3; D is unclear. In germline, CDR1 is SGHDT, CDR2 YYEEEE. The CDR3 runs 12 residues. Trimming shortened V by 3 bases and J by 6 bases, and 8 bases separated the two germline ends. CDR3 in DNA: TGTGCCAGCAGCTCGGGCTGGGATACGCAGTATTTT. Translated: CASSSGWDTQYF.

The CDR3 loop is CASSRRQGGANTEAFF. CDR3 nucleotides: TGTGCCAGCAGCCGGCGACAGGGAGGGGCGAACACTGAAGCTTTCTTT. The J gene is TRBJ1-1, the V gene TRBV9; 7 positions match TRBD1. This CDR3 spans 16 amino acids. From germline, CDR1 is SGDLS and CDR2 YYNGEE. V dropped 4 bases and J dropped 1; count of bases not matched to a gene: 10.

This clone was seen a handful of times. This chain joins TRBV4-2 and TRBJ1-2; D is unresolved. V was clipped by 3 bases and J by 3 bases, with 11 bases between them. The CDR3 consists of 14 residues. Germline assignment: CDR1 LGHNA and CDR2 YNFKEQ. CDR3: CASSHPGRDYGYTF. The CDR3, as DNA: TGTGCCAGCAGCCATCCCGGGCGGGACTATGGCTACACCTTC.

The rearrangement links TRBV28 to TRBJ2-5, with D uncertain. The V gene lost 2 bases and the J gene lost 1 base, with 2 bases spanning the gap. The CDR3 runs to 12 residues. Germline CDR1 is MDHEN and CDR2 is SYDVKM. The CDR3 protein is CASSLLQETQYF. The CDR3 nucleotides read TGTGCCAGCAGTTTACTCCAAGAGACCCAGTACTTC.

CDR3 nucleotide sequence: TGTGCCAGTAGTAAGGGGACTAGCGGGAGAGGGGGGTACAATGAGCAGTTCTTC. It yields the protein CASSKGTSGRGGYNEQFF. V and J are TRBV19 and TRBJ2-1, with TRBD2 matching 14 bases. Germline V gene lookup returns CDR1 LNHDA and CDR2 SQIVND (reference sequence). The junction had 9 bases not matched to a gene; V was cut back by 4 bases and J by 4 bases. This CDR3 comprises 18 residues.

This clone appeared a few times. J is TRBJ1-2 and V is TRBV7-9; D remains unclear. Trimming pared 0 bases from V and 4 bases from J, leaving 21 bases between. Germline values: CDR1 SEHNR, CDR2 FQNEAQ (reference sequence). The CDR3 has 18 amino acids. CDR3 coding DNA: TGTGCCAGCAGCTTAGCTGGAGAGCATCGGATTAGCACCTATGGCTACACCTTC. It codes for CASSLAGEHRISTYGYTF.

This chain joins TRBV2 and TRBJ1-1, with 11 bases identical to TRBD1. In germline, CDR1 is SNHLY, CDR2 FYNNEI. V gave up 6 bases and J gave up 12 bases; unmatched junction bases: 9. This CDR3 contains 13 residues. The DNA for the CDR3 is TGTGCCAGCAGAGACCCGGGACAGGGGGAATCTTTCTTT. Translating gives CASRDPGQGESFF.

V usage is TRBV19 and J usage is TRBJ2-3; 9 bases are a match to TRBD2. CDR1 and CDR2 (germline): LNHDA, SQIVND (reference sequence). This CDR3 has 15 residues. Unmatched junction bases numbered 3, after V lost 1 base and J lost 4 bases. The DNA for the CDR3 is TGTGCCAGTAGTATAGGGCGGGGGGGCGCAGATACGCAGTATTTT. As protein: CASSIGRGGADTQYF.

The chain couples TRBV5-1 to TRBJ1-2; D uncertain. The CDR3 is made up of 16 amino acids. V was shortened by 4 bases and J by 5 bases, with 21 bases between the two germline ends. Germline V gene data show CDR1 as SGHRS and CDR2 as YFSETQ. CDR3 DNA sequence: TGCGCCAGCAGCCTCGAGAGCAGGAGCCCACGGTATGGCTACACCTTC. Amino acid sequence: CASSLESRSPRYGYTF. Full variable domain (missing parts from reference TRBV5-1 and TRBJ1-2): KAGVTQTPRYLIKTRGQQVTLSCSPISGHRSVSWYQQTPGQGLQFLFEYFSETQRNKGNFPGRFSGRQFSNSRSEMNVSTLELGDSALYLCASSLESRSPRYGYTFGSGTRLTVV.

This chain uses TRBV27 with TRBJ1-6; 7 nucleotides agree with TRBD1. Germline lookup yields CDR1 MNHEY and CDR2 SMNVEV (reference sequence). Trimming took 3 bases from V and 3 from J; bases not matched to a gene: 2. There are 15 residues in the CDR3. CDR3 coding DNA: TGTGCCAGCAGTTTGACAGGGTTCTATAATTCACCCCTCCACTTT. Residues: CASSLTGFYNSPLHF.